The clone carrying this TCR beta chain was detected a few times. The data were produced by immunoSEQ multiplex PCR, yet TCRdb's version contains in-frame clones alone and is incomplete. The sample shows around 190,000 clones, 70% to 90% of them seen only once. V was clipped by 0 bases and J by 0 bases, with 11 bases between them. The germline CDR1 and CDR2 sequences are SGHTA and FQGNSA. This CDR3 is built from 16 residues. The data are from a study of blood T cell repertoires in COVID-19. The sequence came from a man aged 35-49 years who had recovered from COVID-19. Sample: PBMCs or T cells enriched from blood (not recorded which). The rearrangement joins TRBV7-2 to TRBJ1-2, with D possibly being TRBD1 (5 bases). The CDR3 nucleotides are TGTGCCAGCAGCTTAGCGGTGACAGCTACTAACTATGGCTACACCTTC. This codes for CASSLAVTATNYGYTF.